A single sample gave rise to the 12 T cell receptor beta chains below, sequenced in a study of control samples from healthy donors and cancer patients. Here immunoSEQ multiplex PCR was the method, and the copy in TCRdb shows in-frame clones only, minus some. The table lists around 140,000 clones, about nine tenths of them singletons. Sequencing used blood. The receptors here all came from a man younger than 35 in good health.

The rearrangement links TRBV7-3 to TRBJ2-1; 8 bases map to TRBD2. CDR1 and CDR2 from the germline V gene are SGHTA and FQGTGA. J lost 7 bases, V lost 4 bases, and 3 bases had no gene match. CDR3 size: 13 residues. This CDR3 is CASSSGLGNEQFF. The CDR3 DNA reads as TGTGCCAGCAGCTCGGGACTAGGGAATGAGCAGTTCTTC.

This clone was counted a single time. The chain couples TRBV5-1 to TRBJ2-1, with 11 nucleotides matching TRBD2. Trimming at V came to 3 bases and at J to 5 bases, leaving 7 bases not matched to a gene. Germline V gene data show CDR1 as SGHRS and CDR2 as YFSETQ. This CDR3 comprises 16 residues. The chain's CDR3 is CASSWVSGGANNEQFF. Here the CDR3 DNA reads TGCGCCAGCAGCTGGGTTAGCGGGGGGGCGAACAATGAGCAGTTCTTC.

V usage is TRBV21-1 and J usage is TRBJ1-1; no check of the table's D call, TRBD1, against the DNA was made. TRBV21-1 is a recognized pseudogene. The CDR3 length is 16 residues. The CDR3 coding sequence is TGTGCCAGCAGCCGACAGGTTTTTAACATGAACACTGAAGCTTTCTTT. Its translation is CASSRQVFNMNTEAFF.

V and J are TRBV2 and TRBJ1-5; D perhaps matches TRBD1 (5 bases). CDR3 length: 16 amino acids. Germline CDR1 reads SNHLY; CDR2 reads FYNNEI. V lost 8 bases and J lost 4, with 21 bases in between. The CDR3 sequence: CASRFFGGSGNQPQHF. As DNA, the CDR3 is TGTGCCAGCCGGTTTTTCGGGGGATCGGGAAATCAGCCCCAGCATTTT.

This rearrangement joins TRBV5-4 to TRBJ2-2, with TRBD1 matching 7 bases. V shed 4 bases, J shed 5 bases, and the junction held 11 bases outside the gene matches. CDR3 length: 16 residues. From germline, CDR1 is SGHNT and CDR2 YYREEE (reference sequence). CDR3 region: CASSNDRARSTGELFF. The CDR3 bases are TGTGCCAGCAGCAATGACAGGGCCCGGAGTACCGGGGAGCTGTTTTTT.

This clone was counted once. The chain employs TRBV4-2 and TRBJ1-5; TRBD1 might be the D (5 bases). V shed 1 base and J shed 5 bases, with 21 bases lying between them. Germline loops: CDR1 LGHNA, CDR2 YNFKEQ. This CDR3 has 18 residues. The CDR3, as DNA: TGTGCCAGCAGCCAAGTTGAGGGGAGGGCAGGAGGTGATCAGCCCCAGCATTTT. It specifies CASSQVEGRAGGDQPQHF.

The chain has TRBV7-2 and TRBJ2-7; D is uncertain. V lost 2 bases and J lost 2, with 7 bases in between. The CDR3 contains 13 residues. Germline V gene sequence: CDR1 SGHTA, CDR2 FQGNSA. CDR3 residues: CASSLKSPYEQYF. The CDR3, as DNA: TGTGCCAGCAGCTTAAAGTCTCCCTACGAGCAGTACTTC.

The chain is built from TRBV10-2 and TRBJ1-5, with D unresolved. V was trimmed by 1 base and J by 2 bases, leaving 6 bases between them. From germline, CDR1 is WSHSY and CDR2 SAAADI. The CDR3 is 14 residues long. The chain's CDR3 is CASSEYRGNQPQHF. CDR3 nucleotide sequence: TGCGCCAGCAGTGAGTACAGAGGCAATCAGCCCCAGCATTTT.

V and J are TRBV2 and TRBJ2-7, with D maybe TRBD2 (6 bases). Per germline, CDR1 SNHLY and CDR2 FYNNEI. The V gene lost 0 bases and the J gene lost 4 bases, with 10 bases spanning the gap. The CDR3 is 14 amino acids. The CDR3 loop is CASSEALRGYEQYF. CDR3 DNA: TGTGCCAGCAGTGAAGCGCTTCGGGGGTACGAGCAGTACTTC.

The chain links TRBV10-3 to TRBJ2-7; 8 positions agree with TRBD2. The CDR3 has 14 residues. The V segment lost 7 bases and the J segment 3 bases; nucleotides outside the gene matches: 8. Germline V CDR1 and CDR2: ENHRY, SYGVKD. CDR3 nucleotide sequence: TGTGCCATCACCCCGGGGGGGGTGGGCTACGAGCAGTACTTC. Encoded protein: CAITPGGVGYEQYF.

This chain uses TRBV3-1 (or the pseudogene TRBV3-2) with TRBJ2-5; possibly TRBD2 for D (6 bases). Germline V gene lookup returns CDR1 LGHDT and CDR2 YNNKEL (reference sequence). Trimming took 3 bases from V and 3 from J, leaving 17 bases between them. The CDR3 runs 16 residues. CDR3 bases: TGTGCCAGCAGCCAGGGGTCCCGGGACTGGGAAGAGACCCAGTACTTC. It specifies CASSQGSRDWEETQYF.

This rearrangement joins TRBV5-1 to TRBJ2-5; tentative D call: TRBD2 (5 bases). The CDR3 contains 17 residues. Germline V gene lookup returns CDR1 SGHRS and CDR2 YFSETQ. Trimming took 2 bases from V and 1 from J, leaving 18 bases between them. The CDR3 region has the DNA TGCGCCAGCAGCTTCAGGCTCCGGGGAGACGTCCAAGAGACCCAGTACTTC. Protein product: CASSFRLRGDVQETQYF.